The next 10 T cell receptor beta chains were all read from a single sample in a study of blood T cell repertoires in COVID-19. Method: immunoSEQ multiplex PCR; TCRdb's copy keeps in-frame clones and lacks some. The profile shows 80,000 to 100,000 clones, 70% to 90% of them singletons. Material: peripheral blood. Receptors originate from a man between 65 and 85 years old with acute or convalescent COVID-19.

The CDR3 region has the DNA TGTGCCAGCAGCCCCCCACAGGGGAGCTATGGCTACACCTTC. Protein product: CASSPPQGSYGYTF. This chain links TRBV6-6 with TRBJ1-2, with 7 bases identical to TRBD1. Germline V CDR1 and CDR2: MNHNY, SVGAGI (reference sequence). The CDR3 consists of 14 residues. Trimming cost V 6 bases and J 4 bases; bases outside gene matches: 8.

This chain links TRBV6-1 with TRBJ2-4; maybe TRBD1 (5 bases). Germline CDR1 MNHNS, CDR2 SASEGT. V was shortened by 3 bases and J by 0 bases, with 12 bases between the two germline ends. The CDR3 consists of 16 residues. The CDR3 nucleotides read TGTGCCAGCAGTGAGAGACAGATTCTAGCCAAAAACATTCAGTACTTC. Its protein is CASSERQILAKNIQYF.

The chain has TRBV9 and TRBJ2-3; 7 bases line up with TRBD2. Germline V CDR1 and CDR2: SGDLS, YYNGEE. The CDR3 runs 15 residues. V trimming: 4 bases; J trimming: 2 bases; junction bases outside the gene matches: 7. Written as DNA, the CDR3 is TGTGCCAGCAGCAAACCTAGCGGACTCACAGATACGCAGTATTTT. It codes for CASSKPSGLTDTQYF.

The rearrangement joins TRBV19 to TRBJ1-2; no clear D gene. The CDR3 sequence is 13 residues long. CDR1 and CDR2 from the germline V gene are LNHDA and SQIVND (reference sequence). Trimming took off 10 bases at V and 7 bases at J, with 19 bases between the two ends. This CDR3 is CATSPMIGSGYTF. The CDR3 DNA follows: TGTGCCACTTCCCCCATGATAGGGAGTGGCTACACCTTC.

The CDR3 region has the DNA TGCGCCAGCAGCTTGGAAACGACAGGGGTTCGTGGCTACACCTTC. Translating it yields CASSLETTGVRGYTF. The V gene is TRBV5-1, the J gene TRBJ1-2; 8 nucleotides match TRBD1. The ends lost 0 bases at V and 7 bases at J; junction bases unmatched: 8. CDR1 is SGHRS, CDR2 YFSETQ, per germline. The CDR3 covers 15 residues.

V gene TRBV2 combines with J gene TRBJ2-5; D possibly corresponds to TRBD1 (5 bases). This CDR3 spans 15 amino acids. The V and J ends lost 3 bases and 0 bases respectively, with 11 bases between them. CDR1 and CDR2 from the germline V gene are SNHLY and FYNNEI. CDR3 in amino acids: CASSDRATYQETQYF. The DNA for the CDR3 is TGTGCCAGCAGTGACAGGGCCACGTACCAAGAGACCCAGTACTTC.

Only one count was recorded for this clone. The rearrangement links TRBV25-1 to TRBJ1-1; no firm D call. Trimming pared 3 bases from V and 2 bases from J, leaving 7 bases between. Germline V gives CDR1 MGHDK, CDR2 SYGVNS. CDR3 size: 13 residues. In nucleotides, the CDR3 is TGTGCCAGCAGTGACCTACCTAACACTGAAGCTTTCTTT. It translates to CASSDLPNTEAFF. Together with reference TRBV25-1 and TRBJ1-1, the CDR3 gives the full variable domain: EADIYQTPRYLVIGTGKKITLECSQTMGHDKMYWYQQDPGMELHLIHYSYGVNSTEKGDLSSESTVSRIRTEHFPLTLESARPSHTSQYLCASSDLPNTEAFFGQGTRLTVV.

The chain links TRBV4-1 to TRBJ1-1, with unresolved D. V was clipped by 4 bases and J by 0 bases, with 6 bases between them. The CDR3 length is 13 residues. Germline V gene sequence: CDR1 MGHRA, CDR2 YSYEKL. The CDR3 nucleotides are TGCGCCAGCAGCCGCAGTTTGAACACTGAAGCTTTCTTT. Its protein product is CASSRSLNTEAFF.

This clone has more than one count but fewer than ten. The V gene is TRBV2, the J gene TRBJ1-2; D is uncertain. Germline V lookup: CDR1 SNHLY, CDR2 FYNNEI. This CDR3 contains 13 residues. Trimming took off 7 bases at V and 4 bases at J, with 13 bases between the two ends. The CDR3 is CASNPYPGYGYTF. The CDR3 nucleotides are TGTGCCAGCAACCCATACCCAGGCTATGGCTACACCTTC.

The chain recombines TRBV12-3 or TRBV12-4 with TRBJ1-2; D is uncertain. V was shortened by 6 bases and J by 8 bases, with 13 bases between the two germline ends. This CDR3 contains 12 residues. In nucleotides, the CDR3 is TGTGCCAGCAGACAAGCTGCGGGGGGCTACACCTTC. This gives the protein CASRQAAGGYTF.